Shown below are 25 T cell receptor beta chains from a single sample sequenced in a study of shared clonotypes between healthy human individuals. Only in-frame clones appear in the TCRdb table, and some are missing; sequencing was by immunoSEQ multiplex PCR. The sample records 800,000 to 1,200,000 clones, around 78% being singletons. Sequencing was carried out using memory CD4+ T cells from PBMCs. Documented subset: CD45RA-negative fraction. These receptor sequences come from a man between 18 and 29 years old in good health. Some clones in this sample may be carry-over from other donors' samples.

There are many counts of this clone. The V gene is TRBV9, the J gene TRBJ1-2; D might be TRBD1 (6 bases). V dropped 2 bases and J dropped 3 bases, with 11 bases sitting between them. The CDR3 runs to 14 residues. Germline V gives CDR1 SGDLS, CDR2 YYNGEE. CDR3 protein: CASSVSPGDYGYTF. The CDR3, as DNA: TGTGCCAGCAGCGTCTCGCCAGGGGACTATGGCTACACCTTC. The variable domain in full, completed from reference TRBV9 and TRBJ1-2, reads DSGVTQTPKHLITATGQRVTLRCSPRSGDLSVYWYQQSLDQGLQFLIQYYNGEERAKGNILERFSAQQFPDLHSELNLSSLELGDSALYFCASSVSPGDYGYTFGSGTRLTVV.

The rearrangement links TRBV2 to TRBJ2-2, with D maybe TRBD1 (5 bases). Germline V gene lookup returns CDR1 SNHLY and CDR2 FYNNEI. This CDR3 spans 15 amino acids. V gave up 6 bases and J gave up 1 base, with 12 bases separating them. CDR3 coding DNA: TGTGCCAGCAGGGGGCAGGTTCTGAACACCGGGGAGCTGTTTTTT. Residues: CASRGQVLNTGELFF.

The chain's CDR3 is CASSSLRGLTTEAFF. The CDR3, as DNA: TGTGCCAGCAGCTCCCTCAGGGGTTTAACGACTGAAGCTTTCTTT. The V gene is TRBV11-2, the J gene TRBJ1-1; TRBD1 might be the D (6 bases). Per the germline V gene, CDR1 is SGHAT and CDR2 is FQNNGV. Trimming removed 4 bases at V and 5 bases at J, with 17 bases between. This CDR3 has 15 amino acids. Drawing the rest from reference TRBV11-2 and TRBJ1-1, the complete variable domain is EAGVAQSPRYKIIEKRQSVAFWCNPISGHATLYWYQQILGQGPKLLIQFQNNGVVDDSQLPKDRFSAERLKGVDSTLKIQPAKLEDSAVYLCASSSLRGLTTEAFFGQGTRLTVV.

V usage is TRBV7-9 and J usage is TRBJ2-3; maybe TRBD2 (5 bases). Germline CDR1 is SEHNR and CDR2 is FQNEAQ (reference sequence). This CDR3 contains 12 residues. With 8 bases removed from V and 10 bases from J, the gap between germline ends came to 16 bases. CDR3: CASGKPAGAQYF. DNA of the CDR3: TGTGCCAGCGGAAAACCCGCGGGTGCGCAGTATTTT.

The chain joins TRBV15 to TRBJ2-7; 8 bases match TRBD1. Looked up from germline, CDR1 is LNHNV and CDR2 is YYDKDF (reference sequence). CDR3 size: 16 residues. With V trimmed by 1 base and J by 0 bases, 5 bases remained unmatched. The chain's CDR3 is CATSRGQGTSSYEQYF. The CDR3 region has the DNA TGTGCCACCAGCAGAGGACAGGGGACGAGCTCCTACGAGCAGTACTTC.

The rearrangement uses TRBV28 and TRBJ2-1; tentatively, D is TRBD2 (6 bases). V was cut by 4 bases and J by 0 bases, with 19 bases left in between. The germline V gene encodes CDR1 MDHEN and CDR2 SYDVKM. This CDR3 is 18 amino acids long. CDR3 residues: CASSSPHTAGSSYNEQFF. The DNA for the CDR3 is TGTGCCAGCAGTTCCCCTCACACGGCGGGAAGCTCCTACAATGAGCAGTTCTTC.

J is TRBJ2-7 and V is TRBV6-1; a weak D match, TRBD1 (5 bases). The CDR3 consists of 14 residues. The germline CDR1 and CDR2 sequences are MNHNS and SASEGT. V dropped 7 bases and J dropped 6 bases, with 19 bases sitting between them. The CDR3 DNA reads as TGTGCCAGCACAAAGTCCGGCAGGGCGGCCGAGCAGTACTTC. It codes for CASTKSGRAAEQYF.

This chain joins TRBV18 and TRBJ2-3; unclear D gene. CDR1 and CDR2 from the germline V gene are KGHSH and LQKENI. This CDR3 is 12 amino acids long. V was trimmed by 2 bases and J by 8 bases, leaving 8 bases between them. CDR3 DNA sequence: TGTGCCAGCTCACCAACGGCACCTACGCAGTATTTT. Translation gives CASSPTAPTQYF.

The chain is built from TRBV28 and TRBJ2-1; D possibly corresponds to TRBD2 (6 bases). V was shortened by 6 bases and J by 9 bases, with 21 bases between the two germline ends. Looked up from germline, CDR1 is MDHEN and CDR2 is SYDVKM. CDR3 length: 15 residues. The CDR3 region is CASSLGGAHGGEQFF. The CDR3 DNA reads TGTGCCAGCAGCTTAGGAGGGGCCCACGGCGGTGAGCAGTTCTTC.

This rearrangement joins TRBV7-8 to TRBJ2-1; D ambiguous. V was clipped by 3 bases and J by 15 bases, with 21 bases between them. The CDR3 spans 14 residues. Germline V gene lookup returns CDR1 SGHVS and CDR2 FQNEAQ. CDR3: CASSLASSPPVRFF. CDR3 nucleotides: TGTGCCAGCAGCTTGGCCTCCTCTCCGCCTGTACGGTTCTTC.

The J gene is TRBJ2-7, the V gene TRBV5-8, with D hard to call. The CDR3 is 14 amino acids. Trimming took off 1 base at V and 1 base at J, with 9 bases between the two ends. CDR1 is SGHTS, CDR2 YDEGEE, per germline. The CDR3 nucleotides read TGTGCCAGCAGCTTGACACAACCGTCCTACGAGCAGTACTTC. This gives the protein CASSLTQPSYEQYF.

This clone was recorded a few times. The chain uses TRBV13 and TRBJ2-3; weak D call: TRBD2 (5 bases). This CDR3 is built from 14 residues. V lost 4 bases and J lost 2, with 10 bases in between. CDR1 and CDR2 (germline): PRHDT, FYEKMQ (reference sequence). The CDR3 region has the DNA TGTGCCAGCAGCTCGACTACAACCACAGATACGCAGTATTTT. It encodes CASSSTTTTDTQYF.

This clone was picked up many times. V and J are TRBV7-9 and TRBJ1-3; TRBD1 might be the D (5 bases). Trimming shortened V by 6 bases and J by 3 bases, and 12 bases separated the two germline ends. CDR3 length: 14 residues. Germline-derived CDR1 and CDR2 are SEHNR and FQNEAQ (reference sequence). The CDR3 here is CASRPTGVGNTIYF. CDR3 sequence (DNA): TGTGCCAGCAGACCTACAGGAGTTGGAAACACCATATATTTT.

The V and J genes are TRBV7-9 and TRBJ2-7; 8 nucleotides match TRBD1. The CDR3 consists of 16 residues. Trimming cost V 4 bases and J 2 bases; bases outside gene matches: 10. Germline V gene sequence: CDR1 SEHNR, CDR2 FQNEAQ (reference sequence). The CDR3 region is CASSSLRDRLPYEQYF. The DNA of the CDR3 is TGTGCCAGCAGCTCGCTCCGGGACAGGTTACCCTACGAGCAGTACTTC.

The chain couples TRBV14 to TRBJ2-1; weak D call: TRBD2 (6 bases). Looked up from germline, CDR1 is SGHDN and CDR2 is FVKESK. This CDR3 spans 16 amino acids. The V end was cut by 1 base, the J end by 6 bases, with 16 bases between. The CDR3 nucleotides are TGTGCCAGCAGCCAAGGGACACCTAGGGGAGGCAATGAGCAGTTCTTC. Protein product: CASSQGTPRGGNEQFF.

The chain joins TRBV7-6 to TRBJ2-7; no clear D. There are 15 residues in the CDR3. CDR1 and CDR2 (germline): SGHVS, FNYEAQ. Trimming shortened V by 7 bases and J by 3 bases, and 19 bases separated the two germline ends. The CDR3: CASIDGHYANYEQYF. The DNA of the CDR3 is TGTGCCAGCATCGACGGGCACTATGCGAACTACGAGCAGTACTTC.

Ten or more counts support this clone. The genes are TRBV30 and TRBJ2-3, with D maybe TRBD2 (5 bases). V shed 2 bases and J shed 2 bases, with 11 bases lying between them. The CDR3 is made up of 14 amino acids. The germline V gene has CDR1 GTSNPN and CDR2 SVGIG (reference sequence). The DNA for the CDR3 is TGTGCCTGGAGTAGCCCGGGAACCACAGATACGCAGTATTTT. Its protein product is CAWSSPGTTDTQYF.

This clone has only one observation. This sequence joins TRBV6-5 and TRBJ1-2, with unresolved D. CDR1 and CDR2 from the germline V gene are MNHEY and SVGAGI. Trimming took 7 bases from V and 3 from J, leaving 15 bases between them. This CDR3 spans 14 amino acids. The CDR3 region is CASNPSRTDYGYTF. In DNA, the CDR3 is TGTGCCAGCAACCCGTCCCGAACTGACTATGGCTACACCTTC.

The rearrangement links TRBV18 to TRBJ2-1; TRBD2 is a possible D gene (5 bases). This CDR3 is built from 14 residues. Looked up from germline, CDR1 is KGHSH and CDR2 is LQKENI. Trimming took off 6 bases at V and 8 bases at J, with 17 bases between the two ends. The CDR3 region has the DNA TGTGCCAGCTCCCCCCCCGGGATTAGGGATGAGCAGTTCTTC. This codes for CASSPPGIRDEQFF.

The rearrangement uses TRBV30 and TRBJ1-1; D gene unclear. V lost 2 bases to trimming and J lost 0 bases, with 19 bases between them. Germline assignment: CDR1 GTSNPN and CDR2 SVGIG (reference sequence). CDR3 size: 17 residues. The CDR3 loop reads CAWSLSGRGRMNTEAFF. For the CDR3, the DNA is TGTGCCTGGAGTCTCAGCGGACGGGGAAGAATGAACACTGAAGCTTTCTTT.

The chain has TRBV28 and TRBJ2-7; TRBD1 might be the D (6 bases). With 8 bases removed from V and 3 bases from J, the gap between germline ends came to 14 bases. Germline CDR1 reads MDHEN; CDR2 reads SYDVKM. The CDR3 length is 13 residues. CDR3 sequence reads: CASGTQGDYEQYF. The CDR3 DNA reads as TGTGCCAGCGGGACACAGGGAGACTACGAGCAGTACTTC.

The J gene is TRBJ2-7, the V gene TRBV5-1; 10 positions match TRBD1. Germline V gene lookup returns CDR1 SGHRS and CDR2 YFSETQ. CDR3 length: 15 amino acids. V was pared by 4 bases and J by 7 bases, with 11 bases of the junction left unmatched. As DNA, the CDR3 is TGCGCCAGCAGCCTGCATGGGACAGGGGCTTTGGAGCAGTACTTC. This gives the protein CASSLHGTGALEQYF.

This chain joins TRBV19 and TRBJ1-4, with TRBD1 as a possible D gene (5 bases). Trimming removed 4 bases at V and 2 bases at J, with 14 bases between. Germline V gene sequence: CDR1 LNHDA, CDR2 SQIVND (reference sequence). This CDR3 spans 16 amino acids. The CDR3 protein is CASSTQGPATNEKLFF. The CDR3 DNA reads as TGTGCCAGTAGTACGCAGGGCCCTGCGACTAATGAAAAACTGTTTTTT.

The rearrangement links TRBV9 to TRBJ2-7, with 8 bases identical to TRBD1. CDR3 length: 14 amino acids. Germline V gene sequence: CDR1 SGDLS, CDR2 YYNGEE. Germline trimming cut 4 bases from V and 6 bases from J; bases unmatched to any gene: 9. The CDR3 is CASSPVGTGGEQYF. The CDR3 coding sequence is TGTGCCAGCAGCCCCGTCGGTACAGGGGGCGAGCAGTACTTC.

This clone has more than one count but fewer than ten. This chain links TRBV18 with TRBJ2-7; D not certain. Deletions cut 4 bases from V and 2 bases from J, with 12 bases between. The germline gives CDR1 KGHSH, CDR2 LQKENI. There are 14 residues in the CDR3. Here the CDR3 reads CASSRNSRAYEQYF. The DNA of the CDR3 is TGTGCCAGCTCACGTAACTCCCGGGCCTACGAGCAGTACTTC.